The following is a TCR beta chain sequence with its context. Its antigen is currently unknown. The PCR ran on 60 Vbeta and 13 Jbeta primers. Data came from immunoSEQ multiplex PCR; TCRdb stores just in-frame clones and leaves some out. The sample contains approximately 190,000 clones, roughly 87% of which appear only once. The sample originates from a study of cytomegalovirus exposure and HLA in healthy donors. General study results and limits: A later analysis by the authors found several of the most significant clusters apparently linked to common viral pathogens.

V dropped 7 bases and J dropped 3; count of bases not matched to a gene: 4. The CDR3 spans 12 residues. Per germline, CDR1 SQVTM and CDR2 ANQGSEA. The source is a boy younger than 10 in good health and CMV-seronegative. The sequenced material came from PBMCs. The chain uses TRBV29-1 and TRBJ2-3; the match to TRBD1 covers 7 bases. The CDR3: CSARQGTDTQYF. The CDR3 DNA is TGCAGCGCCCGACAGGGAACAGATACGCAGTATTTT.